One and the same sample provided the 32 T cell receptor beta chains below, sequenced in a study of cytomegalovirus exposure and HLA in healthy donors. Researchers ran the PCR with 60 Vbeta and 13 Jbeta primers. This table comes from immunoSEQ multiplex PCR, and its TCRdb copy is limited to in-frame clones, with some not included. The repertoire consists of about 150,000 clones, with just under 65% occurring once and the leading ten covering 5.5% to 9%. The sequencing sample was made of PBMCs. These receptors came from a woman aged 60-75 years in good health and CMV-seropositive.

V gene TRBV5-1 combines with J gene TRBJ2-3; D is unclear. V was trimmed by 2 bases and J by 0 bases, leaving 7 bases between them. Looked up from germline, CDR1 is SGHRS and CDR2 is YFSETQ. There are 14 residues in the CDR3. The CDR3 DNA sequence: TGCGCCAGCAGCTTAGCGTTTAGCACAGATACGCAGTATTTT. This sequence encodes CASSLAFSTDTQYF.

This clone came up once. The DNA for the CDR3 is TGTGCCAGCAAACAAGGAGGGGCAGGGGGCAGGAACACTGAAGCTTTCTTT. This codes for CASKQGGAGGRNTEAFF. This chain joins TRBV28 and TRBJ1-1, with 8 bases aligning to TRBD1. This CDR3 contains 17 residues. Germline V gene lookup returns CDR1 MDHEN and CDR2 SYDVKM. Germline trimming cut 7 bases from V and 1 base from J; bases unmatched to any gene: 14.

This chain links TRBV28 with TRBJ1-2; TRBD1 agrees at 7 bases. V dropped 6 bases and J dropped 4; count of bases not matched to a gene: 8. The CDR3 has 14 amino acids. Germline CDR1 and CDR2: MDHEN and SYDVKM. The CDR3 loop is CASSALRQGYGYTF. The CDR3 DNA is TGTGCCAGCAGCGCTCTAAGACAGGGCTATGGCTACACCTTC.

This clone was detected once. The identical CDR3 is also encoded by other nucleotide sequences in the sample. The rearrangement joins TRBV7-2 to TRBJ2-3; 11 bases map to TRBD2. With 0 bases clipped from V and 4 bases from J, the junction kept 0 bases outside the gene matches. Germline CDR1 reads SGHTA; CDR2 reads FQGNSA. This CDR3 is 15 amino acids long. The CDR3 sequence is CASSLASGRADTQYF. The CDR3 region has the DNA TGTGCCAGCAGCTTAGCTAGCGGGAGGGCAGATACGCAGTATTTT.

J is TRBJ2-3 and V is TRBV7-8; 7 bases are a match to TRBD2. Germline V CDR1 and CDR2: SGHVS, FQNEAQ. The CDR3 is 15 residues long. V lost 5 bases and J lost 3; bases outside the gene matches: 8. The CDR3 bases are TGTGCCAGCAGCGTCCGGGAGGCCGGGACAGATACGCAGTATTTT. This gives the protein CASSVREAGTDTQYF.

The V call is TRBV19, the J call TRBJ2-2, with 8 nucleotides matching TRBD2. CDR1 LNHDA and CDR2 SQIVND come from the germline V gene (reference sequence). The CDR3 covers 16 residues. J lost 5 bases, V lost 5 bases, and 10 bases had no gene match. The CDR3 bases are TGTGCCAGTAGTTTGCACCCCGGGAGGGGGACCGGGGAGCTGTTTTTT. Its translation: CASSLHPGRGTGELFF.

The chain recombines TRBV11-2 with TRBJ2-7; D gene ambiguous. Germline assignment: CDR1 SGHAT and CDR2 FQNNGV. CDR3 length: 13 residues. Trimming pared 6 bases from V and 4 bases from J, leaving 13 bases between. CDR3 nucleotides: TGTGCCAGCAGTCCTCCTGCTGCGTACGAGCAGTACTTC. Translating it yields CASSPPAAYEQYF.

The V and J genes are TRBV7-8 and TRBJ1-4, with D possibly TRBD1 on 6 matching bases. The V gene lost 2 bases and the J gene lost 7 bases, with 14 bases spanning the gap. Germline CDR1 is SGHVS and CDR2 is FQNEAQ. There are 15 residues in the CDR3. The chain's CDR3 is CASSLTGTRTEKLFF. CDR3 nucleotide sequence: TGTGCCAGCAGCTTAACTGGGACAAGGACTGAAAAACTGTTTTTT.

The genes are TRBV7-6 and TRBJ2-7, with TRBD2 matching 12 bases. The length of the CDR3 is 16 residues. V lost 5 bases, J lost 0 bases, and 5 bases stayed unmatched. The germline V gene has CDR1 SGHVS and CDR2 FNYEAQ. DNA of the CDR3: TGTGCCAGCAGCCCTCTAGCGGGAGGGAGCTCCTACGAGCAGTACTTC. As protein: CASSPLAGGSSYEQYF.

The rearrangement links TRBV9 to TRBJ2-5, with 8 positions matching TRBD2. The V gene end was trimmed by 2 bases and the J gene end by 5 bases; junction bases not matched to a gene: 2. In germline, CDR1 is SGDLS, CDR2 YYNGEE. CDR3 length: 13 amino acids. The CDR3 loop reads CASSVTSEETQYF. The CDR3 DNA follows: TGTGCCAGCAGCGTGACTAGCGAGGAGACCCAGTACTTC.

This clone was observed a single time. The chain joins TRBV2 to TRBJ1-2; D not certain. From germline, CDR1 is SNHLY and CDR2 FYNNEI. The CDR3 is 12 amino acids. Trimming pared 8 bases from V and 4 bases from J, leaving 11 bases between. CDR3 loop: CASVRERYGYTF. The CDR3 DNA reads as TGTGCCAGCGTGAGGGAGCGCTATGGCTACACCTTC.

This clone was observed a single time. The gene calls are TRBV7-9 and TRBJ1-4, with TRBD1 matching over 8 bases. The CDR3 has 18 amino acids. Germline loops: CDR1 SEHNR, CDR2 FQNEAQ (reference sequence). Trimming cost V 4 bases and J 8 bases; bases outside gene matches: 18. CDR3 region: CASSSMPGQDLGGEKLFF. CDR3 coding DNA: TGTGCCAGCAGCTCCATGCCGGGACAGGACCTGGGAGGAGAAAAACTGTTTTTT.

This clone was observed at least ten times. The gene calls are TRBV12-5 and TRBJ1-1; maybe TRBD1 (5 bases). V lost 3 bases, J lost 5 bases, and 13 bases lay in between. CDR3 length: 14 residues. Germline CDR1 LGHNT, CDR2 FRNRAP. The CDR3 bases are TGTGCTAGTGGTTTAGCAGGGTTGGGGACTGAAGCTTTCTTT. It translates to CASGLAGLGTEAFF.

Here the CDR3 reads CASSLLRTGRGEQYF. The CDR3 region has the DNA TGTGCCAGCAGCCTTCTCCGGACAGGGAGAGGCGAGCAGTACTTC. The chain couples TRBV6-5 to TRBJ2-5; 8 nucleotides match TRBD1. The end of the DNA is better explained by TRBJ2-7, so the J call may be wrong. Per the germline V gene, CDR1 is MNHEY and CDR2 is SVGAGI. This CDR3 contains 15 residues.

This clone was seen more than once but under ten times. This chain joins TRBV27 and TRBJ2-1; weak D call: TRBD2 (6 bases). The V end lost 5 bases, the J end lost 8 bases, and 22 bases lay between the germline ends. This CDR3 comprises 16 residues. CDR1 is MNHEY, CDR2 SMNVEV, per germline (reference sequence). CDR3 region: CASSRDMRGGEYEQFF. The CDR3, as DNA: TGTGCCAGCAGTAGAGATATGAGGGGAGGAGAGTATGAGCAGTTCTTC.

V and J are TRBV7-3 and TRBJ2-5; 9 bases fit TRBD2. Germline-derived CDR1 and CDR2 are SGHTA and FQGTGA. This CDR3 comprises 15 residues. The trim removed 2 bases at V and 5 bases at J, leaving 6 bases unmatched. The CDR3 is CASSLAGGPGETQYF. DNA for the CDR3: TGTGCCAGCAGCTTAGCGGGAGGGCCTGGGGAGACCCAGTACTTC.

This clone was seen a few times. At the DNA level, this CDR3 is encoded by other sequences in the same sample as well. The chain carries TRBV27 and TRBJ2-7; TRBD2 aligns across 8 bases. The length of the CDR3 is 14 residues. With V trimmed by 5 bases and J by 0 bases, 3 bases remained unmatched. The germline CDR1 and CDR2 sequences are MNHEY and SMNVEV (reference sequence). Here the CDR3 reads CASSLSGVSYEQYF. DNA of the CDR3: TGTGCCAGCAGTCTTAGCGGGGTCTCCTACGAGCAGTACTTC.

The chain uses TRBV7-2 and TRBJ1-2, with TRBD1 matching over 7 bases. V was pared by 3 bases and J by 4 bases, with 8 bases of the junction left unmatched. The CDR3 contains 15 residues. Germline V gene data show CDR1 as SGHTA and CDR2 as FQGNSA. The CDR3 DNA is TGTGCCAGCAGCTTTGAACAGGGGATTGGCTATGGCTACACCTTC. It codes for CASSFEQGIGYGYTF.

The sample holds a few counts of this clone. This chain uses TRBV19 with TRBJ2-3; D gene ambiguous. V was cut by 7 bases and J by 2 bases, with 13 bases left in between. Per the germline V gene, CDR1 is LNHDA and CDR2 is SQIVND (reference sequence). The CDR3 totals 14 residues. The CDR3 is CASTGLGPTDTQYF. In nucleotides, the CDR3 is TGTGCCAGTACGGGTTTAGGTCCCACAGATACGCAGTATTTT.

The rearrangement joins TRBV25-1 to TRBJ1-2; 9 bases align to TRBD1. V shed 3 bases, J shed 3 bases, and the junction held 2 bases outside the gene matches. CDR3 size: 14 residues. CDR1 is MGHDK, CDR2 SYGVNS, per germline. The CDR3 region is CASSEGQGDYGYTF. The CDR3 bases are TGTGCCAGCAGTGAGGGACAGGGTGACTATGGCTACACCTTC.

The chain combines TRBV5-4 with TRBJ2-7, with TRBD1 identical over 7 bases. V shed 4 bases and J 0 bases; nucleotides not matched to a gene: 10. This CDR3 comprises 16 residues. CDR1 is SGHNT and CDR2 is YYREEE in the germline V gene (reference sequence). CDR3: CASSQPRKGASYEQYF. In DNA form, the CDR3 reads TGTGCCAGCAGCCAACCACGGAAGGGGGCCTCCTACGAGCAGTACTTC.

CDR3 loop: CASSEPLDAVSSYNEQFF. The CDR3 DNA follows: TGTGCCAGCAGCGAGCCCCTCGACGCGGTAAGCTCCTACAATGAGCAGTTCTTC. The chain employs TRBV9 and TRBJ2-1; D gene ambiguous. CDR1 and CDR2 from the germline V gene are SGDLS and YYNGEE. The CDR3 length is 18 residues. Trimming left V 3 bases short and J 0 bases short, with 19 bases between.

The V gene is TRBV11-2, the J gene TRBJ2-7, with 9 bases lining up with TRBD1. There are 13 residues in the CDR3. Losses at the gene ends were 6 bases for V and 7 bases for J; bases not matched to a gene: 7. Looked up from germline, CDR1 is SGHAT and CDR2 is FQNNGV. CDR3 amino acids: CASSYGQGREQYF. The CDR3 DNA sequence: TGTGCCAGCAGTTATGGACAGGGGAGGGAGCAGTACTTC. The full variable domain, its missing parts supplied by reference TRBV11-2 and TRBJ2-7, is EAGVAQSPRYKIIEKRQSVAFWCNPISGHATLYWYQQILGQGPKLLIQFQNNGVVDDSQLPKDRFSAERLKGVDSTLKIQPAKLEDSAVYLCASSYGQGREQYFGPGTRLTVT.

The chain employs TRBV5-1 and TRBJ2-1; D remains unclear. The length of the CDR3 is 12 residues. Trimming took off 1 base at V and 6 bases at J, with 5 bases between the two ends. CDR1 SGHRS and CDR2 YFSETQ come from the germline V gene. CDR3 loop: CASSLLPNEQFF. The CDR3, as DNA: TGCGCCAGCAGCTTGCTTCCCAATGAGCAGTTCTTC.

This clone was recorded only once. This chain links TRBV18 with TRBJ1-1; D is perhaps TRBD1 (5 bases). V was cut by 0 bases and J by 4 bases, with 9 bases left in between. The CDR3 contains 14 residues. Germline CDR1 reads KGHSH; CDR2 reads LQKENI. The CDR3 region has the DNA TGTGCCAGCTCACCACCGCCAGGGATCACTGAAGCTTTCTTT. Its protein product is CASSPPPGITEAFF.

The chain employs TRBV6-1 and TRBJ2-7, with TRBD1 identical over 9 bases. The V and J ends lost 9 bases and 2 bases, in that order; junction bases with no gene match: 8. This CDR3 is 14 amino acids long. Germline V lookup: CDR1 MNHNS, CDR2 SASEGT. CDR3 sequence reads: CARLEDRGPYEQYF. The CDR3 bases are TGTGCCAGGCTAGAGGACAGGGGCCCCTACGAGCAGTACTTC.

Only a few counts were recorded for this clone. The chain employs TRBV6-1 and TRBJ1-1, with 8 bases that match TRBD1. The CDR3 has 13 amino acids. Germline V lookup: CDR1 MNHNS, CDR2 SASEGT. J lost 3 bases, V lost 6 bases, and 3 bases had no gene match. The CDR3 reads CASRTGEHTEAFF. In DNA form, the CDR3 reads TGTGCCAGCAGGACAGGGGAGCACACTGAAGCTTTCTTT.

The chain has TRBV4-3 and TRBJ2-1, with 9 bases fitting TRBD2. CDR3 length: 18 amino acids. Germline V gene sequence: CDR1 LGHNA, CDR2 YSLEER. Trimming at V came to 0 bases and at J to 3 bases, leaving 9 bases not matched to a gene. The CDR3 spells CASSQDALASGIYNEQFF. In nucleotides, the CDR3 is TGCGCCAGCAGCCAAGATGCACTAGCTAGCGGGATCTACAATGAGCAGTTCTTC.

The gene calls are TRBV7-3 and TRBJ2-3, with TRBD2 as a possible D gene (6 bases). The V gene lost 2 bases and the J gene lost 4 bases, with 10 bases spanning the gap. Germline V gene lookup returns CDR1 SGHTA and CDR2 FQGTGA. The CDR3 is 14 residues long. As DNA, the CDR3 is TGTGCCAGCAGCTTAGGACTAACCCCAGATACGCAGTATTTT. Its translation: CASSLGLTPDTQYF.

The chain uses TRBV25-1 and TRBJ2-7, with a weak D call TRBD2 (5 bases). Germline CDR1 is MGHDK and CDR2 is SYGVNS. The CDR3 covers 14 residues. Trimming took off 4 bases at V and 1 base at J, with 11 bases between the two ends. The DNA for the CDR3 is TGTGCCAGCAGTGCGCTCGGGGTTTCCTACGAGCAGTACTTC. It is translated as CASSALGVSYEQYF.

This clone turned up a few times. The chain recombines TRBV7-3 with TRBJ2-3; D is possibly TRBD1 (6 bases). Germline loops: CDR1 SGHTA, CDR2 FQGTGA. This CDR3 comprises 16 residues. V was shortened by 2 bases and J by 2 bases, with 14 bases between the two germline ends. The CDR3, as DNA: TGTGCCAGCAGCTTAGGGGGCGGGCGGTCCACAGATACGCAGTATTTT. Its translation: CASSLGGGRSTDTQYF.

V and J are TRBV29-1 and TRBJ2-3, with D perhaps matching TRBD2 (5 bases). The germline V gene has CDR1 SQVTM and CDR2 ANQGSEA. V was cut by 6 bases and J by 4 bases, with 23 bases left in between. This CDR3 has 16 residues. CDR3 nucleotides: TGCAGCGTCGTACTTTCTGCGGGCCCGGTCGCAGATACGCAGTATTTT. Translation gives CSVVLSAGPVADTQYF.